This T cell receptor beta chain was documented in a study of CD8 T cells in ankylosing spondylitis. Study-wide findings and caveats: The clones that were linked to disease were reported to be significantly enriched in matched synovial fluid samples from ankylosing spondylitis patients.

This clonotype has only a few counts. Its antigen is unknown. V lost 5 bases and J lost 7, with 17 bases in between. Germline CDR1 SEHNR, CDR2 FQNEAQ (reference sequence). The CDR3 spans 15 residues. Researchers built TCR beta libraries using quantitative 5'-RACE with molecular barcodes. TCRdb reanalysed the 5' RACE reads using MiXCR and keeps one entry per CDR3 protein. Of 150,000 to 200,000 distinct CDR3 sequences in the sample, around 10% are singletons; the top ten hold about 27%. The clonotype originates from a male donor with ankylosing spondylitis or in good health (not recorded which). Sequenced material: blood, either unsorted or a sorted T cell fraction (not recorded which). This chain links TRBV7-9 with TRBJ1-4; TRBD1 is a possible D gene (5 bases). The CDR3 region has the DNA TGTGCCAGCAGCGTAGACGGGGCGGCAGGTGAAAAACTGTTTTTT. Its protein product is CASSVDGAAGEKLFF.